The T cell receptor (beta chain) under discussion was sequenced for a study of cytomegalovirus exposure and HLA in healthy donors. Study-wide results and limits: In the analysis, some V segments, TRBV6-2 and TRBV6-3 included, were excluded as indistinguishable. TCR beta chains associated with HLA were, in a later analysis, more clonally expanded than equally common others. It was reported in a later analysis that an Asian-associated ancestry cluster showed fewer N-insertions than the approximately 700-donor mean. V- and J-gene trimming in TCR beta was tied to a missense DCLRE1C variant by an analysis performed later.

The PCR used 60 Vbeta and 13 Jbeta primers. Sequenced by immunoSEQ multiplex PCR; TCRdb stores in-frame clones only, minus some. The sample yields about 50,000 clones, roughly four fifths seen once. Between the trimmed V and J ends, which lost 4 bases and 1 base, there was a span of 8 bases. This CDR3 is built from 13 residues. The germline gives CDR1 SGDLS, CDR2 YYNGEE. Turning to this clone: The antigen remains unidentified.

The sequence derives from a woman aged 40 to 50 in good health and CMV-seropositive. The sequenced sample was PBMCs. The chain has TRBV9 and TRBJ1-1; no firm D call. The CDR3 sequence is CASSPRANTEAFF. The CDR3 DNA sequence: TGTGCCAGCAGCCCGCGGGCGAACACTGAAGCTTTCTTT.